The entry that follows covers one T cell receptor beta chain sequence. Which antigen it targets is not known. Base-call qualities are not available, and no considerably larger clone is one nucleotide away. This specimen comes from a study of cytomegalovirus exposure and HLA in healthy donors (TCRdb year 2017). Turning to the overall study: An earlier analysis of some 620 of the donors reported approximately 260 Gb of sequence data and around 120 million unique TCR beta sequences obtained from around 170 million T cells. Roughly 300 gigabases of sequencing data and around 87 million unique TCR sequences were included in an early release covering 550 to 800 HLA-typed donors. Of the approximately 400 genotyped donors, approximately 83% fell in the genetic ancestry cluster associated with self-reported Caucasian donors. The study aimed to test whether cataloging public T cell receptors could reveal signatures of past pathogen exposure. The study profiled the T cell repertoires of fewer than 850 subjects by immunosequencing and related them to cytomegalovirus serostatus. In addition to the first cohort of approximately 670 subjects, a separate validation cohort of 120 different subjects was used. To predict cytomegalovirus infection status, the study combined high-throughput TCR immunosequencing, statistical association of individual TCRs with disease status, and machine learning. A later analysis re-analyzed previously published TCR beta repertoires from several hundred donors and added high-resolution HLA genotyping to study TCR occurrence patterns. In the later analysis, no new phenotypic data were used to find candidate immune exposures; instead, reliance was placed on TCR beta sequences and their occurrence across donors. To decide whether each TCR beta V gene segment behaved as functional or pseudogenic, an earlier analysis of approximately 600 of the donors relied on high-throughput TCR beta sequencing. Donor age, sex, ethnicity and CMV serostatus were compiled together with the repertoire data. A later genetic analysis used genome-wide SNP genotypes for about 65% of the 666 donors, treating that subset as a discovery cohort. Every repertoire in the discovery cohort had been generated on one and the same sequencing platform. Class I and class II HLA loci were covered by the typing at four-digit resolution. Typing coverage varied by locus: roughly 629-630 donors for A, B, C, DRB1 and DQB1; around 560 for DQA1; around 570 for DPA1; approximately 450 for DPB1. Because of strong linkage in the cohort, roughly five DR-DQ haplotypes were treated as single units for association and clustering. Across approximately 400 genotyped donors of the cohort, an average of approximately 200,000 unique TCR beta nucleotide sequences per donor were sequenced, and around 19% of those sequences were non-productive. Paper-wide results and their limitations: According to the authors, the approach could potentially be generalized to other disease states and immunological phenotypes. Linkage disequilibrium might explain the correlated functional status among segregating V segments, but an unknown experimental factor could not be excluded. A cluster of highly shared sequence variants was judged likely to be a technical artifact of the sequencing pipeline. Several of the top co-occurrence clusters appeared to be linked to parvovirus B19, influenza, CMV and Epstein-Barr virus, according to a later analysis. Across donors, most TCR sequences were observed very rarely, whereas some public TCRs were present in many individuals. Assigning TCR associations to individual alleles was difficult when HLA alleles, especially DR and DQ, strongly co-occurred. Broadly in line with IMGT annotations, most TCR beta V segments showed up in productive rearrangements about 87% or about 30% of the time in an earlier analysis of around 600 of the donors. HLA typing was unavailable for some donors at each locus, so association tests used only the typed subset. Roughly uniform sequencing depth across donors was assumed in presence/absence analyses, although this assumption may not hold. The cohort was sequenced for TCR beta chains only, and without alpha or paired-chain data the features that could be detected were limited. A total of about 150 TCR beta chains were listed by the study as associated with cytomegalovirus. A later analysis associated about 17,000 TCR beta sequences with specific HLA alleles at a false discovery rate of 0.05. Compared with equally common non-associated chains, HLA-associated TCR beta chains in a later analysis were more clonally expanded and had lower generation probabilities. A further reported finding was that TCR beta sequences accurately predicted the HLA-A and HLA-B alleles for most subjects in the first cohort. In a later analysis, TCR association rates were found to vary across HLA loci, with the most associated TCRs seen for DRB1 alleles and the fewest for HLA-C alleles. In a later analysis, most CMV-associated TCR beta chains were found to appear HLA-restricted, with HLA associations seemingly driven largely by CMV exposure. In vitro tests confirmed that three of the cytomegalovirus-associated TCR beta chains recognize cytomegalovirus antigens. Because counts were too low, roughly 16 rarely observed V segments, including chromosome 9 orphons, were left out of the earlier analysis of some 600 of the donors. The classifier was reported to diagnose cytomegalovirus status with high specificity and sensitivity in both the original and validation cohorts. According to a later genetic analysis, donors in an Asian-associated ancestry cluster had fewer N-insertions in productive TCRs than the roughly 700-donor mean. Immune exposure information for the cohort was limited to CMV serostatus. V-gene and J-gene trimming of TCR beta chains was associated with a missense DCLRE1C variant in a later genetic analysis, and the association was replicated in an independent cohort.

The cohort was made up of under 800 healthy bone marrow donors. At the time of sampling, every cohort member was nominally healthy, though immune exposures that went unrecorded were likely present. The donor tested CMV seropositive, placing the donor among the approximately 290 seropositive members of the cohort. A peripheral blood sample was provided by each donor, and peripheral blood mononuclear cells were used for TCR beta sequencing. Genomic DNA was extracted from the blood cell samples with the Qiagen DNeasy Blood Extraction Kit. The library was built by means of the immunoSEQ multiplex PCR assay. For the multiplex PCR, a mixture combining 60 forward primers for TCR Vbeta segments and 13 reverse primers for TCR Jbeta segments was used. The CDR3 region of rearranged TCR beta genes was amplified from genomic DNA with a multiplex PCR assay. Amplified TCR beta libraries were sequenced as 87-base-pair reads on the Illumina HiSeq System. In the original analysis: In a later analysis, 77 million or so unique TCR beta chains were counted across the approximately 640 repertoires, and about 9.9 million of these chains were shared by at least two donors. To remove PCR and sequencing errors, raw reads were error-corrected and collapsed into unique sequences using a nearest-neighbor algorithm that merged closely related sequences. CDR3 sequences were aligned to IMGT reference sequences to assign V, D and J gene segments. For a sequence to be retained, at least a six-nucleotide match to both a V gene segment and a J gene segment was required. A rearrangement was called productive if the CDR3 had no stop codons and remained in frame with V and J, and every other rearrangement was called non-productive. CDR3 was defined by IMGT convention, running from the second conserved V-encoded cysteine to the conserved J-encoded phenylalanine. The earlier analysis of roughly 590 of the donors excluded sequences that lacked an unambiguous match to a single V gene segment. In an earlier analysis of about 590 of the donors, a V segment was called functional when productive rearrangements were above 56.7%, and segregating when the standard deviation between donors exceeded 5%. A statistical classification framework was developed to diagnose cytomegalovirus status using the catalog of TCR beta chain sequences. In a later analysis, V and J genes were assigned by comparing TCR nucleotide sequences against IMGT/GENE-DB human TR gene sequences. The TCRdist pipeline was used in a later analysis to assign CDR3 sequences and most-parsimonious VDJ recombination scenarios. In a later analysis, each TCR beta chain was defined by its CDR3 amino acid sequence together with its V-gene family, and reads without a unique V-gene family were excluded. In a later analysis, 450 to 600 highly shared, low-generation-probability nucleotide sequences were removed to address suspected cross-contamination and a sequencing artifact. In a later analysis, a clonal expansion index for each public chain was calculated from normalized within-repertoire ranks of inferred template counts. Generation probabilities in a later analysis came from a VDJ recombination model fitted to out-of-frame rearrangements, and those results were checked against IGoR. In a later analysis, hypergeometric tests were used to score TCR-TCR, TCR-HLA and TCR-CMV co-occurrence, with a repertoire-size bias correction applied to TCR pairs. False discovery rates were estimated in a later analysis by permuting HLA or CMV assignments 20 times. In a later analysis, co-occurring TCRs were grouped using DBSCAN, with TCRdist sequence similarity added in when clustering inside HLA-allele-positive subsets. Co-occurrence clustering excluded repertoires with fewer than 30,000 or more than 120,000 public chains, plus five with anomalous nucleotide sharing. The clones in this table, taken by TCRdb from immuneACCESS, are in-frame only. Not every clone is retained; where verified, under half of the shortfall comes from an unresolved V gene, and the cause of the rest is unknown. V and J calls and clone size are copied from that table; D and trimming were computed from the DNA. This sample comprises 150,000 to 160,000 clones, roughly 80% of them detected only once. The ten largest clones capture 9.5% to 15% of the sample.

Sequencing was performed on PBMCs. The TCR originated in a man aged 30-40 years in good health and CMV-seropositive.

The DNA reads as follows: TGTGCCAGCAGCCCAGATCGTGGGCAGATTTATGGCTACACCTTC. Its product reads: CASSPDRGQIYGYTF. Recombination joined TRBV5-6 with TRBJ1-2; the D gene assignment is ambiguous. The germline V gene encodes CDR1 SGHDT and CDR2 YYEEEE. V loses 4 bases of germline sequence and J loses 5 bases, and the interval between the two ends is 18 bases. The CDR3 starts with the cysteine, ends with the phenylalanine, and has 15 residues. The sequence is cut down to CDR3 DNA, 45 bases in frame from base 1.